This T cell receptor beta chain stems from a study of blood T cell repertoires in COVID-19. Study as a whole: Sites in the United States, Italy and Spain provided acute and convalescent COVID-19 samples. The cDNA or gDNA used as material had been derived from T cells, B-cell-depleted T cells, or PBMCs.

V lost 10 bases to trimming and J lost 3 bases, with 13 bases between them. CDR1 and CDR2 (germline): SGHNT, YYREEE (reference sequence). The CDR3 runs to 12 residues. Per the authors' pipeline: The assay estimated nucleated cells by amplifying reference gene primers. Libraries were prepared by immunoSEQ multiplex PCR; TCRdb keeps only in-frame clonotypes and omits some of them. From that table come the V and J calls and clone size; the DNA was used to work out D and trimming. Of about 300,000 clones detected, roughly 82% appear once; the ten largest clones hold under 2%. The genes are TRBV5-4 and TRBJ1-1; weak D call: TRBD1 (5 bases). Sequencing was carried out using peripheral blood. This receptor was obtained from a woman aged 45-65 years with acute or convalescent COVID-19. The CDR3 protein is CASGKKDTEAFF. In DNA, the CDR3 is TGTGCCTCAGGGAAAAAGGACACTGAAGCTTTCTTT.